This is a list of T cell receptor beta chains from one sample in a study of shared T cell receptors in the human thymus. Repertoires were generated with immunoSEQ multiplex PCR, while TCRdb's copy carries only in-frame clones and drops some. The data contain roughly 500,000 clones, around 82% of them singletons. These same records also appear under a second study, on human thymus T cells.

Sequenced sample: thymocytes. Every receptor here comes from a boy under two years old with a congenital heart defect. Both conserved end residues are part of each CDR3. A D gene is named only where the DNA matches it firmly. Not every row has a clone size; where given, it reads once, few, many or a size class.

clone_size	v_call	cdr3_length	j_call	d_call	cdr3_aa	cdr3_nt
.	TRBV11-2	11	TRBJ2-7	.	CASSSSYEQYF	TGTGCCAGCAGCTCTTCCTACGAGCAGTACTTC
.	TRBV4-3	18	TRBJ2-1	TRBD2	CASSRTSGSKGSYNEQFF	TGCGCCAGCAGCCGGACTAGCGGGAGTAAGGGGTCCTACAATGAGCAGTTCTTC
.	TRBV7-2	13	TRBJ2-7	.	CASSPEGGCEQYF	TGTGCCAGCAGCCCAGAGGGCGGGTGCGAGCAGTACTTC
.	TRBV18	13	TRBJ2-7	.	CASSHGQSYEQYF	TGTGCCAGCTCCCATGGACAGAGTTACGAGCAGTACTTC
.	TRBV7-2	14	TRBJ2-5	TRBD1	CASSLVRQGETQYF	TGTGCCAGCAGCTTAGTAAGACAGGGAGAGACCCAGTACTTC
.	TRBV5-1	18	TRBJ2-5	TRBD2	CASSRAFSGRGRQETQYF	TGCGCCAGCAGCCGGGCCTTTAGCGGGAGGGGTCGGCAAGAGACCCAGTACTTC
.	TRBV7-2	14	TRBJ2-7	TRBD1	CASSKRDRGHEQYF	TGTGCCAGCAGCAAACGGGACAGGGGGCACGAGCAGTACTTC
.	TRBV4-1	12	TRBJ2-7	.	CASHRTSYEQYF	TGCGCCAGCCACAGGACCTCCTACGAGCAGTACTTC
.	TRBV7-8	13	TRBJ2-7	TRBD1	CASSSGGPYEQYF	TGTGCCAGCAGCTCAGGGGGACCCTACGAGCAGTACTTC
.	TRBV19	13	TRBJ1-1	.	CASITTDPTEAFF	TGTGCCAGTATCACGACTGATCCCACTGAAGCTTTCTTT
.	TRBV7-2	15	TRBJ2-7	.	CASSSGRGRSYEQYF	TGTGCCAGCAGCTCGGGGCGGGGGCGCTCCTACGAGCAGTACTTC
.	TRBV5-3	17	TRBJ2-7	TRBD2	CARSLGFIAGGPGEQYF	TGTGCCAGAAGCTTGGGATTCATAGCGGGAGGGCCGGGGGAGCAGTACTTC
.	TRBV4-1	15	TRBJ2-6	.	CASSQESSGANVLTF	TGCGCCAGCAGCCAAGAATCGTCTGGGGCCAACGTCCTGACTTTC
few	TRBV28	19	TRBJ2-1	TRBD2	CASSLFQGVSGRYYNEQFF	TGTGCCAGCAGTTTATTCCAGGGGGTTAGCGGGAGGTACTACAATGAGCAGTTCTTC
.	TRBV7-9	14	TRBJ2-7	TRBD1	CASSLGDRTYEQYF	TGTGCCAGCAGCCTTGGGGACAGGACCTACGAGCAGTACTTC
.	TRBV7-9	12	TRBJ2-3	TRBD1	CARDRGRDTQYF	TGTGCCAGGGACAGGGGGCGAGATACGCAGTATTTT
.	TRBV11-3	13	TRBJ1-2	.	CASSRGGYYGYTF	TGTGCCAGCAGCCGGGGAGGGTACTATGGCTACACCTTC
few	TRBV5-1	14	TRBJ2-7	TRBD1	CASSYHRGEDEQYF	TGCGCCAGCAGCTATCACAGGGGCGAGGACGAGCAGTACTTC
.	TRBV6-5	14	TRBJ2-3	TRBD2	CASSYGVAGDTQYF	TGTGCCAGCAGTTACGGGGTAGCGGGAGATACGCAGTATTTT
.	TRBV27	16	TRBJ2-1	TRBD2	CASSFGREGDGDEQFF	TGTGCCAGCAGTTTTGGGCGGGAGGGCGACGGAGATGAGCAGTTCTTC
once	TRBV5-6	13	TRBJ2-1	.	CASSMRLTGEQFF	TGTGCCAGCAGCATGCGACTAACGGGGGAGCAGTTCTTC
few	TRBV28	14	TRBJ1-1	.	CASSGQQVNTEAFF	TGTGCCAGCAGTGGCCAACAGGTGAACACTGAAGCTTTCTTT
.	TRBV4-1	16	TRBJ2-1	.	CASSQYRAKRIDEQFF	TGCGCCAGCAGCCAATATAGAGCGAAACGAATCGATGAGCAGTTCTTC
.	TRBV29-1	13	TRBJ2-2	TRBD1	CSVGQQGAGELFF	TGCAGCGTAGGACAGCAGGGGGCCGGGGAGCTGTTTTTT
.	TRBV20-1	11	TRBJ1-1	.	CSSRAGTEAFF	TGCAGTAGCAGGGCCGGCACTGAAGCTTTCTTT
.	TRBV25-1	13	TRBJ1-5	TRBD1	CASAQGADQPQHF	TGTGCCAGCGCCCAGGGGGCCGATCAGCCCCAGCATTTT
.	TRBV11-3	15	TRBJ2-2	.	CASSLGTGTTGELFF	TGTGCCAGCAGCCTAGGGACTGGAACCACCGGGGAGCTGTTTTTT
.	TRBV19	14	TRBJ1-4	.	CASSPTATNEKLFF	TGTGCCAGTAGTCCGACAGCAACTAATGAAAAACTGTTTTTT
few	TRBV6-1	16	TRBJ2-7	TRBD2	CASSEERSGGPYEQYF	TGTGCCAGCAGTGAAGAACGGTCGGGAGGCCCCTACGAGCAGTACTTC